Listed here are 11 T cell receptor beta chains from one sample, sequenced in a study of T cells in Graves' hyperthyroidism and ophthalmopathy. Researchers amplified the TCR beta CDR3 regions from RNA transcripts. HTBI primers drove first-round RT-PCR of the TCR CDR3. TCRdb ran MiXCR on the multiplex PCR reads and lists one entry per CDR3 protein. The repertoire includes fewer than 650,000 distinct CDR3 sequences, 14% of them detected once, and roughly 6.9% sits in the top ten. The source material was blood. The receptors derive from a woman between 18 and 29 years old with Graves' ophthalmopathy.

V usage is TRBV9 and J usage is TRBJ2-1, with TRBD1 matching over 8 bases. This CDR3 is 17 amino acids long. Per germline, CDR1 SGDLS and CDR2 YYNGEE. The trim removed 0 bases at V and 0 bases at J, leaving 5 bases unmatched. CDR3 in amino acids: CASSVDGGQGSYNEQFF. The CDR3 nucleotides read TGTGCCAGCAGCGTAGACGGTGGACAGGGCTCCTACAATGAGCAGTTCTTC.

This clonotype was detected many times. Here the CDR3 reads CASSSHGQDSSYNEQFF. The CDR3 DNA follows: TGTGCCAGCAGTTCCCACGGACAGGATTCCTCCTACAATGAGCAGTTCTTC. The chain uses TRBV27 and TRBJ2-1; 7 positions agree with TRBD1. CDR1 is MNHEY and CDR2 is SMNVEV in the germline V gene (reference sequence). The trim removed 4 bases at V and 0 bases at J, leaving 9 bases unmatched. The CDR3 has 17 amino acids.

This clonotype was detected a few times. The rearrangement links TRBV20-1 to TRBJ2-1; 7 positions agree with TRBD2. The CDR3 runs 15 residues. Germline lookup yields CDR1 DFQATT and CDR2 SNEGSKA (reference sequence). The J segment lost 6 bases and the V segment lost 5 bases, leaving 13 bases of the junction unmatched. The CDR3 bases are TGCAGTGCTCTCCTCGTGTATAGGGAGGGCAATGAGCAGTTCTTC. It translates to CSALLVYREGNEQFF.

Many counts were recorded for this clonotype. The chain uses TRBV28 and TRBJ2-7, with TRBD1 as a possible D gene (6 bases). Trimming removed 4 bases at V and 7 bases at J, with 14 bases between. Germline CDR1 is MDHEN and CDR2 is SYDVKM. The CDR3 runs to 13 residues. CDR3 amino acids: CASSYNRVREQYF. DNA of the CDR3: TGTGCCAGCAGTTATAACAGGGTTCGGGAGCAGTACTTC.

The chain combines TRBV7-9 with TRBJ2-2; D is unclear. Trimming removed 1 base at V and 4 bases at J, with 7 bases between. Germline CDR1 reads SEHNR; CDR2 reads FQNEAQ (reference sequence). The CDR3 length is 14 residues. The CDR3 reads CASSLEQITGELFF. In nucleotides, the CDR3 is TGTGCCAGCAGCTTAGAACAGATCACCGGGGAGCTGTTTTTT.

This clonotype was picked up many times. The rearrangement joins TRBV12-3 or TRBV12-4 to TRBJ2-7; D gene unclear. The CDR3 spans 12 residues. Trimming cost V 3 bases and J 7 bases, with 10 bases left between them. The CDR3 DNA sequence: TGTGCCAGCAGTTTCAACATTTGGGAGCAGTACTTC. Its protein product is CASSFNIWEQYF.

As regards this clonotype: A much larger clone differs by one base, so this may be a read error. The CDR3 sequence: CASSPHRETQYF. DNA for the CDR3: TGTGCCAGCAGCCCTCACAGGGAGACCCAGTACTTC. This chain joins TRBV4-2 and TRBJ2-5; D might be TRBD1 (5 bases). This CDR3 is 12 amino acids long. Germline CDR1 is LGHNA and CDR2 is YNFKEQ. V shed 4 bases and J shed 5 bases, with 8 bases lying between them.

This clonotype was detected ten times or more. This CDR3 is CASSEAVSYNEQFF. CDR3 nucleotide sequence: TGTGCCAGCAGTGAAGCGGTCTCCTACAATGAGCAGTTCTTC. This chain connects TRBV2 to TRBJ2-1; D is unclear. Germline V gives CDR1 SNHLY, CDR2 FYNNEI. The CDR3 contains 14 residues. Trimming took off 0 bases at V and 0 bases at J, with 3 bases between the two ends.

J is TRBJ2-1 and V is TRBV4-3; the D gene is possibly TRBD1 (5 bases). The germline V gene has CDR1 LGHNA and CDR2 YSLEER. Trimming left V 1 base short and J 8 bases short, with 15 bases between. This CDR3 spans 15 amino acids. The CDR3 region is CASSQGGRVSHEQFF. CDR3 DNA: TGCGCCAGCAGCCAAGGGGGCAGGGTCTCCCATGAGCAGTTCTTC.

At least ten counts were recorded for this clonotype. This chain links TRBV24-1 with TRBJ2-1, with 7 bases that match TRBD1. Unmatched junction bases numbered 11, after V lost 7 bases and J lost 6 bases. In germline, CDR1 is KGHDR, CDR2 SFDVKD. CDR3 length equals 15 residues. CDR3 protein: CATSSGTVEINEQFF. The DNA of the CDR3 is TGTGCCACCAGCTCCGGGACAGTGGAGATCAATGAGCAGTTCTTC.

This clonotype showed up many times. The V and J genes are TRBV5-6 and TRBJ2-7, with TRBD2 identical over 7 bases. Per the germline V gene, CDR1 is SGHDT and CDR2 is YYEEEE. The CDR3 loop spans 14 amino acids. The ends lost 5 bases at V and 2 bases at J; junction bases unmatched: 7. This CDR3 is CASSSSGPTYEQYF. Here the CDR3 DNA reads TGTGCCAGCAGTAGTAGCGGGCCGACCTACGAGCAGTACTTC.